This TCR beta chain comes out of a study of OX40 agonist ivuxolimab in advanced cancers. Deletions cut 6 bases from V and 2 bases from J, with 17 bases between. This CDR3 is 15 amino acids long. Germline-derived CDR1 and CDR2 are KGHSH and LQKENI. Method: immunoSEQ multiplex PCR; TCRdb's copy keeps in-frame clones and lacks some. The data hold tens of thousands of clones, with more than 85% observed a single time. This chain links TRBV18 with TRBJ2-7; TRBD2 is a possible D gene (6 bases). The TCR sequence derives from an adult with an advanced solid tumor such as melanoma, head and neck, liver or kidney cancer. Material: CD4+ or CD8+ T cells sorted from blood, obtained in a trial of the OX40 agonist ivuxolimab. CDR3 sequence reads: CASSTSQGPTYEQYF. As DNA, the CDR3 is TGTGCCAGCTCCACTAGCCAGGGCCCTACCTACGAGCAGTACTTC.